This T cell receptor (beta chain) was captured by sequencing in a study of circulating tumor DNA in untreated peripheral T-cell lymphoma (dated by TCRdb to the early 2020s). As for this clone: This receptor's antigen is unknown. There are no base qualities to consult, and no much larger clone falls within one base.

The CDR3 contains 14 residues, cysteine and phenylalanine counted. The CDR3 DNA has 42 bases and is translated from base 1. After removal of 3 bases from V and 4 bases from J, the junction retains 6 bases not matched to a gene. CDR1 and CDR2 (GTSNPN, SVGIG) derive from the germline V gene (reference sequence). Overall results and qualifications from the work: Tumor-specific clonotypes turned up in around 72% of patients, identified from around 84% of baseline tissues and from approximately 70% of baseline serum samples.

Library construction relied on the immunoSEQ multiplex PCR assay. As stored in TCRdb, this immuneACCESS dataset retains in-frame rearrangements with V and J assigned. A fraction of the clones does not appear; measured against another copy, unresolved V genes explain less than half of the discrepancy, and the remainder lacks a known reason. In this sample the table shows 7,000 or so clones, 70% to 85% of which occur a single time. The biggest ten clones account for 25% to 30% of the sample. Baseline tumor tissue collected before treatment was sequenced to identify tumor-specific TCR clonotypes. Next-generation sequencing of T-cell receptor sequences was used to monitor peripheral T-cell lymphoma patients receiving frontline treatment on a trial.

Source material: tumor tissue. The chain is assembled from TRBV30 and TRBJ1-3; 7 of the junction bases match TRBD1. This sequence was found in a human donor with peripheral T-cell lymphoma. CDR3 region: CAWRDPGQGNTIYF. At the DNA level, the sequence is TGTGCCTGGAGGGACCCGGGACAGGGAAACACCATATATTTT. Beyond the CDR3, the reference TRBV30 and TRBJ1-3 genes provide the residues; the full variable domain reads: SQTIHQWPATLVQPVGSPLSLECTVEGTSNPNLYWYRQAAGRGLQLLFYSVGIGQISSEVPQNLSASRPQDRQFILSSKKLLLSDSGFYLCAWRDPGQGNTIYFGEGSWLTVV.